The 17 T cell receptor beta chains below were found in one sample sequenced in a study of blood T cell repertoires in COVID-19. This table comes from immunoSEQ multiplex PCR, and its TCRdb copy is limited to in-frame clones, with some not included. The data contain some 160,000 clones, 70% to 85% of them singletons. The sequenced sample consisted of PBMCs or T cells enriched from blood (not recorded which). Receptors were obtained from a woman in her 70s in a cohort exposed to, infected with or recovered from COVID-19 (not recorded which).

The V and J genes are TRBV28 and TRBJ1-4; D not certain. V was pared by 5 bases and J by 8 bases, with 12 bases between. The CDR3 is 13 residues long. Germline V gene sequence: CDR1 MDHEN, CDR2 SYDVKM. CDR3 DNA sequence: TGTGCCAGCAGTGGAGACCTTATCGAAAAACTGTTTTTT. As protein: CASSGDLIEKLFF. Based on the CDR3 plus reference TRBV28 and TRBJ1-4, the full variable domain is DVKVTQSSRYLVKRTGEKVFLECVQDMDHENMFWYRQDPGLGLRLIYFSYDVKMKEKGDIPEGYSVSREKKERFSLILESASTNQTSMYLCASSGDLIEKLFFGSGTQLSVL.

The rearrangement links TRBV10-3 to TRBJ1-6; D is uncertain. The CDR3 loop spans 13 amino acids. The V and J ends lost 8 bases and 4 bases respectively, with 9 bases between them. The germline V gene encodes CDR1 ENHRY and CDR2 SYGVKD. CDR3 DNA sequence: TGTGCCATCTCCCAGAATTATAATTCACCCCTCCACTTT. Translation: CAISQNYNSPLHF.

This chain joins TRBV5-4 and TRBJ1-1, with TRBD1 matching over 9 bases. CDR1 is SGHNT and CDR2 is YYREEE in the germline V gene (reference sequence). The CDR3 length is 16 residues. The trim removed 3 bases at V and 1 base at J, leaving 7 bases unmatched. The CDR3 region has the DNA TGTGCCAGCAGCTCGGGGGGGACAGGGTGGAACACTGAAGCTTTCTTT. The encoded protein is CASSSGGTGWNTEAFF.

The table lists this clone with a few counts. The chain uses TRBV5-6 and TRBJ2-7, with a tentative D call TRBD1 (5 bases). The CDR3 loop spans 14 amino acids. Deletions cut 2 bases from V and 3 bases from J, with 12 bases between. Per germline, CDR1 SGHDT and CDR2 YYEEEE. The CDR3 DNA sequence: TGTGCCAGCAGCTTCAGGTTAAGGGGCTACGAGCAGTACTTC. This encodes CASSFRLRGYEQYF.

This chain joins TRBV19 and TRBJ1-3; no firm D call. The germline gives CDR1 LNHDA, CDR2 SQIVND (reference sequence). The CDR3 contains 13 residues. V shed 7 bases and J shed 0 bases, with 7 bases lying between them. CDR3 bases: TGTGCCAGTACCCCCCTCTCTGGAAACACCATATATTTT. It translates to CASTPLSGNTIYF.

CDR3 sequence: CASSQEQRLAGCEQYF. The CDR3 coding sequence is TGTGCCAGCAGCCAAGAGCAGCGACTAGCGGGATGTGAACAGTACTTC. The chain joins TRBV3-1 (or the pseudogene TRBV3-2) to TRBJ2-7, with 11 bases identical to TRBD2. V dropped 0 bases and J dropped 10; count of bases not matched to a gene: 11. CDR1 is LGHDT, CDR2 YNNKEL, per germline (reference sequence). The CDR3 is 16 residues long.

The chain links TRBV5-1 to TRBJ2-2; D is undetermined. Between the trimmed V and J ends, which lost 4 bases and 6 bases, there was a span of 13 bases. Germline V gene data show CDR1 as SGHRS and CDR2 as YFSETQ. The CDR3 is 14 residues long. The CDR3 protein is CASSVRRLPGELFF. The CDR3, as DNA: TGCGCCAGCAGCGTTCGTAGACTGCCCGGGGAGCTGTTTTTT.

This chain links TRBV9 with TRBJ1-2, with 7 bases that match TRBD1. The ends lost 4 bases at V and 6 bases at J; junction bases unmatched: 9. Germline assignment: CDR1 SGDLS and CDR2 YYNGEE. The CDR3 has 14 residues. CDR3 region: CASSTRGDSDGYTF. The DNA of the CDR3 is TGTGCCAGCAGCACCAGGGGGGACAGCGATGGCTACACCTTC.

The chain joins TRBV5-1 to TRBJ1-1; D remains unclear. The CDR3 has 15 residues. V lost 2 bases to trimming and J lost 4 bases, with 15 bases between them. The germline gives CDR1 SGHRS, CDR2 YFSETQ. The CDR3, as DNA: TGCGCCAGCAGCTTATCAAAGACTAGGAGCACTGAAGCTTTCTTT. The encoded protein is CASSLSKTRSTEAFF.

The rearrangement uses TRBV28 and TRBJ2-5; 9 bases map to TRBD1. The CDR3 is 15 residues long. Trimming took 6 bases from V and 3 from J; bases not matched to a gene: 8. The germline V gene has CDR1 MDHEN and CDR2 SYDVKM. CDR3 bases: TGTGCCAGCAGCCCAATGACAGGGGGGGAAGAGACCCAGTACTTC. Translating it yields CASSPMTGGEETQYF.

The chain carries TRBV12-2 and TRBJ1-2; the D call TRBD1 from the table was never checked on the DNA. TRBV12-2 is termed a pseudogene. The CDR3 has 17 residues. The CDR3 protein is CASRPRPGTGVSGGYTF. The CDR3, as DNA: TGTGCAAGTCGCCCTCGTCCCGGGACAGGGGTCTCCGGAGGCTACACCTTC.

The chain uses TRBV3-1 (or the pseudogene TRBV3-2) and TRBJ2-1; D is possibly TRBD2 (5 bases). Trimming took 1 base from V and 2 from J, leaving 9 bases between them. CDR3 length: 15 residues. The germline gives CDR1 LGHDT, CDR2 YNNKEL (reference sequence). CDR3 residues: CASSQGLPTYNEQFF. The CDR3 region has the DNA TGTGCCAGCAGCCAAGGACTACCCACCTACAATGAGCAGTTCTTC.

The CDR3 reads CASSQGWSQPQHF. The CDR3 DNA is TGTGCCAGCAGTCAGGGTTGGAGTCAGCCCCAGCATTTT. The chain combines TRBV6-5 with TRBJ1-5; the D gene is possibly TRBD1 (5 bases). The germline V gene has CDR1 MNHEY and CDR2 SVGAGI. This CDR3 has 13 residues. V shed 5 bases and J shed 6 bases, with 11 bases lying between them.

The chain carries TRBV6-2 or TRBV6-3 and TRBJ2-5; weak D call: TRBD1 (5 bases). Germline V gene data show CDR1 as MNHEY and CDR2 as SVGEGT. V lost 7 bases and J lost 6, with 15 bases in between. This CDR3 is 13 amino acids long. Here the CDR3 reads CASTPTVWKTQYF. The CDR3 DNA reads TGTGCCAGCACCCCGACAGTTTGGAAGACCCAGTACTTC.

The chain joins TRBV11-2 to TRBJ2-3; 8 bases map to TRBD2. The CDR3 extends over 15 amino acids. Unmatched junction bases numbered 10, after V lost 5 bases and J lost 6 bases. Germline V gene sequence: CDR1 SGHAT, CDR2 FQNNGV. The DNA for the CDR3 is TGTGCCAGCAGCCCCCTACGGGAGGGCCGGGATACGCAGTATTTT. It specifies CASSPLREGRDTQYF.

The rearrangement joins TRBV19 to TRBJ2-2; D is uncertain. The CDR3 extends over 13 amino acids. Germline CDR1 is LNHDA and CDR2 is SQIVND (reference sequence). V was pared by 7 bases and J by 0 bases, with 6 bases between. In nucleotides, the CDR3 is TGTGCCAGTAAGGAGTCGAACACCGGGGAGCTGTTTTTT. Translated: CASKESNTGELFF.

This chain links TRBV4-2 with TRBJ1-2; 8 nucleotides align to TRBD1. Germline V gene sequence: CDR1 LGHNA, CDR2 YNFKEQ. V dropped 1 base and J dropped 8; count of bases not matched to a gene: 6. The CDR3 contains 14 residues. CDR3 nucleotides: TGTGCCAGCAGCCAAGGGGACAGGACAGAAGGCTACACCTTC. Its translation: CASSQGDRTEGYTF.